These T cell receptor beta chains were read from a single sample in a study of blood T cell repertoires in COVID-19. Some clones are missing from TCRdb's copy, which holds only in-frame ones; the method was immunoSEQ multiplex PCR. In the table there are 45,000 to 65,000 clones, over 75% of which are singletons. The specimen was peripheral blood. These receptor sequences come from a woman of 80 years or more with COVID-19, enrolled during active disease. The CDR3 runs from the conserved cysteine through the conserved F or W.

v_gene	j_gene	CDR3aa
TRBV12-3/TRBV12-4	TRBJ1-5	CASTTTGNQPQHF
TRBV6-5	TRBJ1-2	CASSPGGSNYGYTF
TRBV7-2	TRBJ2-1	CASSRWGSGVNNEQFF
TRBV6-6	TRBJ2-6	CATGQALSGANVLTF
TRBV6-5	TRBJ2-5	CASSYSRIQETQYF
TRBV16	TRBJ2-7	CASNPRWQGYEQYF
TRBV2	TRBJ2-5	CASSRQGLGETQYF
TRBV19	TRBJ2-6	CASSMATGAFGANVLTF
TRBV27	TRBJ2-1	CASRVRQESSYNEQFF
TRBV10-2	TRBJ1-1	CASSEPLRVAFF
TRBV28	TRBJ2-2	CASSLPGQTNTGELFF
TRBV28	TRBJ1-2	CASSSEGQLYGYTF
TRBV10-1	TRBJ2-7	CASSESGVSEQYF
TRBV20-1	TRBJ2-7	CSASFWGLSGHEQYF
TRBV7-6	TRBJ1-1	CASSRQRNTEAFF
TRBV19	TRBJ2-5	CASRGPQLGLDTQYF
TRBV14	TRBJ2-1	CASSQVALATYNEQFF
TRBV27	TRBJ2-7	CASTHFGTGKSEQYF
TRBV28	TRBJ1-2	CASSWTVYGYTF
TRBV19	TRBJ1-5	CASSIAVRGMQPQHF
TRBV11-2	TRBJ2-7	CASSLASTSSEQYF
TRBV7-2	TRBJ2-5	CASSLSGSGETQYF
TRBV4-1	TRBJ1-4	CASSQDGQVAVANEKLFF
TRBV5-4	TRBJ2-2	CAGSTANTGELFF
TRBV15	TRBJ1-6	CATSRDWDTNSPLHF
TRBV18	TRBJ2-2	CASSPLLRQNTGELFF
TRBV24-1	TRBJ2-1	CATSGPMGQINNNEQFF
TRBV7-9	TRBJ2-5	CASSLEGTRETQYF
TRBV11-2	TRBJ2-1	CASRKPGGLQGHEQFF
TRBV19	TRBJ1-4	CASTRQGAEKLFF
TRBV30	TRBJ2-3	CAWRDRPSGSWGTQYF
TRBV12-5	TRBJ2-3	CASALEGTGVSDTQYF
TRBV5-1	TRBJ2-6	CASSPGTKNNVLTF
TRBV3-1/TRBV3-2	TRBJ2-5	CASTPGGLETQYF
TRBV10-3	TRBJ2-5	CAIRTGGEETQYF
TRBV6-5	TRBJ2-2	CASSYEGANTGELFF
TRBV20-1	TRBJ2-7	CSASSGSFNEQYF
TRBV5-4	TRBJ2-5	CASSLEASGQETQYF
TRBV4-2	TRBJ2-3	CASSQVQRPGHSASDTQYF
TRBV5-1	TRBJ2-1	CASSLASSYNEQFF